The 4 T cell receptor beta chains in this list originate from one sample, sequenced in a study of T-cell memory formation after mild COVID-19. MiXCR was run by TCRdb on the 5' RACE reads, yielding one entry per CDR3 protein. The profile shows under 50,000 distinct CDR3 sequences, 27% of them singletons. The sample was PBMCs or a T cell subset sorted from them (not recorded which). All receptors derive from a man aged 18 to 35 who had mild COVID-19 (a few samples of this study predate the infection). Cell type and time point are not known.

This clonotype turned up a few times. The chain uses TRBV7-8 and TRBJ1-5; D unresolved. The CDR3 is made up of 15 amino acids. Germline CDR1 SGHVS, CDR2 FQNEAQ. V shed 5 bases and J shed 7 bases, with 18 bases lying between them. CDR3 loop: CASSGEGGSSQPQHF. The DNA of the CDR3 is TGTGCCAGCAGCGGAGAGGGCGGCTCCTCCCAGCCCCAGCATTTT. Combining the CDR3 with reference TRBV7-8 and TRBJ1-5 gives the whole variable domain GAGVSQSPRYKVAKRGQDVALRCDPISGHVSLFWYQQALGQGPEFLTYFQNEAQLDKSGLPSDRFFAERPEGSVSTLKIQRTQQEDSAVYLCASSGEGGSSQPQHFGDGTRLSIL.

This clonotype was observed a few times. The gene calls are TRBV5-6 and TRBJ2-1; D gene ambiguous. Between the trimmed V and J ends, which lost 3 bases and 4 bases, there was a span of 17 bases. This CDR3 is 16 amino acids long. Germline V lookup: CDR1 SGHDT, CDR2 YYEEEE. CDR3 in DNA: TGTGCCAGCAGCTACCGGACCAACTACCCTTACAATGAGCAGTTCTTC. As protein: CASSYRTNYPYNEQFF. Full variable domain (outside the CDR3, taken from reference TRBV5-6 and TRBJ2-1): DAGVTQSPTHLIKTRGQQVTLRCSPKSGHDTVSWYQQALGQGPQFIFQYYEEEERQRGNFPDRFSGHQFPNYSSELNVNALLLGDSALYLCASSYRTNYPYNEQFFGPGTRLTVL.

The rearrangement joins TRBV15 to TRBJ1-2; the D gene is possibly TRBD1 (5 bases). The CDR3 sequence is 15 residues long. Looked up from germline, CDR1 is LNHNV and CDR2 is YYDKDF (reference sequence). V lost 1 base to trimming and J lost 7 bases, with 16 bases between them. The CDR3 sequence: CATSRGFEGLGGYTF. The CDR3, as DNA: TGTGCCACCAGCAGAGGCTTCGAGGGGCTAGGTGGCTACACCTTC.

The chain links TRBV12-3 or TRBV12-4 to TRBJ1-4, with a tentative D call TRBD1 (6 bases). The CDR3 is 17 residues long. V was cut by 6 bases and J by 2 bases, with 19 bases left in between. The CDR3 region is CASRVGGAGATNEKLFF. In nucleotides, the CDR3 is TGTGCCAGCAGGGTAGGGGGGGCAGGTGCCACTAATGAAAAACTGTTTTTT.